Listed below are T cell receptor beta chains from one sample, sequenced in a study of T cell changes during pregnancy in multiple sclerosis. TCRdb's table, derived via immunoSEQ multiplex PCR, lists solely in-frame clones and lacks some. This table holds roughly 72,000 clones, roughly nine tenths found once. This specimen consisted of CD4+ T cells from peripheral blood mononuclear cells, obtained before pregnancy. The receptor source for this set is a female donor with multiple sclerosis, enrolled in a pregnancy study. CDR3s include the opening cysteine and the closing phenylalanine or tryptophan. Each record gives: D gene, J gene, V gene, clone size, CDR3 protein, CDR3 DNA. The D gene is left open where the match is weak. Rows may omit the clone size; those that give it use once, few, many or a size class.

>.|TRBJ1-1|TRBV2|.
CASSGGNTEAFF
TGTGCCAGCAGTGGCGGGAACACTGAAGCTTTCTTT
>.|TRBJ1-3|TRBV5-1|.
CASSLGDRAPGNTIYF
TGCGCCAGCAGCTTGGGTGACAGAGCTCCTGGAAACACCATATATTTT
>.|TRBJ2-7|TRBV7-9|.
CASSFSDRRLGGQYF
TGTGCCAGCAGCTTTTCTGACAGGCGCCTAGGCGGGCAGTACTTC
>.|TRBJ1-3|TRBV13|.
CASSLEAGSGNTIYF
TGTGCCAGCAGCTTAGAAGCGGGATCTGGAAACACCATATATTTT
>TRBD1|TRBJ2-7|TRBV27|.
CASSALGQGPSYEQYF
TGTGCCAGCAGCGCTCTTGGACAGGGCCCCTCCTACGAGCAGTACTTC
>.|TRBJ2-1|TRBV10-3|.
CAISESTRRNEQFF
TGTGCCATCAGTGAGTCGACTCGGCGCAATGAGCAGTTCTTC
>.|TRBJ1-1|TRBV18|.
CASSPVGTANTEAFF
TGTGCCAGCTCACCAGTCGGAACAGCGAACACTGAAGCTTTCTTT
>TRBD1|TRBJ1-1|TRBV19|.
CASSRGTGGAGNTEAFF
TGTGCCAGTAGTAGGGGGACAGGGGGCGCCGGGAACACTGAAGCTTTCTTT
>.|TRBJ2-5|TRBV7-9|.
CASSSYRYQETQYF
TGTGCCAGCAGCTCGTACAGATACCAAGAGACCCAGTACTTC
>TRBD2|TRBJ2-1|TRBV29-1|.
CSAAKAGGPYEQFF
TGCAGCGCCGCCAAGGCGGGAGGGCCTTATGAGCAGTTCTTC
>TRBD1|TRBJ1-4|TRBV7-9|.
CASSFTGGNEKLFF
TGTGCCAGCAGCTTTACAGGGGGAAATGAAAAACTGTTTTTT
>TRBD1|TRBJ1-2|TRBV25-1|.
CASSLGGQYGYTF
TGTGCCAGCTCGCTAGGGGGCCAGTATGGCTACACCTTC
>.|TRBJ2-6|TRBV10-3|.
CAISGTQVSGANVLTF
TGTGCCATCAGTGGGACACAGGTCTCTGGGGCCAACGTCCTGACTTTC
>TRBD1|TRBJ1-6|TRBV5-1|few
CASSFGQGALGSPLHF
TGCGCCAGCAGCTTTGGACAGGGGGCTTTAGGTTCACCCCTCCACTTT
>.|TRBJ1-5|TRBV28|once
CASTTGGDLQPQHF
TGTGCCAGCACGACGGGAGGGGACCTTCAGCCCCAGCATTTT
>.|TRBJ1-2|TRBV5-3|.
CARSFSWRGYTF
TGTGCCAGAAGCTTTAGTTGGAGGGGCTACACCTTC
>TRBD2|TRBJ2-1|TRBV5-1|.
CASSIPMGLAGHNEQFF
TGCGCCAGCAGCATACCTATGGGACTAGCGGGGCACAATGAGCAGTTCTTC
>.|TRBJ2-7|TRBV7-3|.
CASSLGGPAKQYF
TGTGCCAGCAGCTTAGGAGGGCCCGCAAAGCAGTACTTC
>.|TRBJ2-1|TRBV28|.
CASSFGGSQDNEQFF
TGTGCCAGCAGTTTTGGAGGGAGTCAGGACAATGAGCAGTTCTTC
>TRBD1|TRBJ1-1|TRBV5-1|.
CASSFRQGRDTEAFF
TGCGCCAGCAGCTTCAGACAGGGAAGGGACACTGAAGCTTTCTTT
>.|TRBJ2-3|TRBV27|.
CASSRWESTDTQYF
TGTGCCAGCAGTCGGTGGGAGAGCACAGATACGCAGTATTTT
>TRBD1|TRBJ1-1|TRBV5-1|.
CASSLGTGVGTEAFF
TGCGCCAGCAGCTTGGGTACAGGGGTTGGCACTGAAGCTTTCTTT
>.|TRBJ1-2|TRBV4-1|once
CASSQDLGTLYGYTF
TGCGCCAGCAGCCAAGATCTGGGCACCCTCTATGGCTACACCTTC
>.|TRBJ1-2|TRBV4-2|.
CASSQVAQDYGYTF
TGTGCCAGCAGCCAAGTCGCCCAGGACTATGGCTACACCTTC
>TRBD1|TRBJ2-3|TRBV7-9|.
CASSLVQGAWDTQYF
TGTGCCAGCAGCTTAGTACAGGGGGCGTGGGATACGCAGTATTTT
>TRBD1|TRBJ1-1|TRBV10-3|.
CAISATGTGDTEAFF
TGTGCCATCAGCGCCACCGGGACAGGGGACACTGAAGCTTTCTTT
>.|TRBJ1-1|TRBV5-1|.
CASSLGQGSNTEAFF
TGCGCCAGCAGCTTGGGGCAGGGCTCAAACACTGAAGCTTTCTTT
>TRBD1|TRBJ1-2|TRBV11-2|.
CASSLDRGRLVYGYTF
TGTGCCAGCAGCCTTGACAGGGGGCGACTGGTCTATGGCTACACCTTC
>TRBD1|TRBJ1-2|TRBV4-2|.
CASSQGTGSNYGYTF
TGTGCCAGCAGCCAAGGGACAGGGTCCAACTATGGCTACACCTTC
>.|TRBJ1-6|TRBV9|.
CASSVTDSHSPLHF
TGTGCCAGCAGCGTAACGGACAGCCATTCACCCCTCCACTTT
>TRBD1|TRBJ1-4|TRBV5-1|few
CASSLQGANEKLFF
TGCGCCAGCAGCTTGCAGGGGGCTAATGAAAAACTGTTTTTT
>TRBD2|TRBJ2-5|TRBV18|.
CASSPRGLAEETQYF
TGTGCCAGCTCACCACGCGGACTAGCGGAAGAGACCCAGTACTTC
>TRBD1|TRBJ2-7|TRBV2|.
CASSLQGASYEQYF
TGTGCCAGCTCTCTCCAGGGGGCCTCCTACGAGCAGTACTTC
>.|TRBJ2-7|TRBV6-5|.
CASRHYKGKRDEQYF
TGTGCCAGCAGACACTACAAGGGGAAAAGGGACGAGCAGTACTTC
>TRBD1|TRBJ2-1|TRBV6-4|.
CASSVGTGSYNEQFF
TGTGCCAGCAGTGTAGGGACAGGCTCCTACAATGAGCAGTTCTTC
>TRBD1|TRBJ1-5|TRBV2|.
CASSAGGGRAQHF
TGTGCCAGCAGTGCAGGGGGCGGGAGGGCCCAGCATTTT
>.|TRBJ2-5|TRBV25-1|.
CASSASPDSVGTQYF
TGTGCCAGCAGTGCCTCCCCGGACAGCGTGGGGACCCAGTACTTC
>TRBD2|TRBJ2-7|TRBV5-4|.
CASSLDPGGIAYEQYF
TGTGCCAGCAGCTTGGATCCGGGGGGGATAGCTTACGAGCAGTACTTC
>TRBD1|TRBJ2-1|TRBV5-6|once
CASSLDGQGHEQFF
TGTGCCAGCAGCTTGGACGGACAGGGCCATGAGCAGTTCTTC
>.|TRBJ1-1|TRBV9|.
CASSVKQGTEAFF
TGTGCCAGCAGCGTAAAACAGGGCACTGAAGCTTTCTTT
>.|TRBJ2-7|TRBV30|.
CAWSGVNEQYF
TGTGCCTGGAGTGGAGTGAACGAGCAGTACTTC
>TRBD2|TRBJ2-2|TRBV2|.
CASSEIRLAGENTGELFF
TGTGCCAGCAGTGAAATACGACTAGCGGGAGAGAACACCGGGGAGCTGTTTTTT
>.|TRBJ2-7|TRBV21-1|.
CASSGLAGETGEQYF
TGTGCCAGCAGCGGGCTAGCGGGAGAAACGGGCGAGCAGTACTTC
>TRBD1|TRBJ2-7|TRBV5-6|.
CASSLPDRVTYEQYF
TGTGCCAGCAGCCTCCCGGACAGGGTTACCTACGAGCAGTACTTC